The TCR beta chain described here comes from a study of blood T cell repertoires in COVID-19. Assay: immunoSEQ multiplex PCR; the TCRdb copy retains only in-frame clones and omits some. The repertoire holds about 240,000 clones, with 86% as singletons. Everyone who took part was roughly 18 to 89 years old, and they came from some 23 US areas. The receptor's source is a woman between 40 and 50 years old with acute COVID-19. Sequencing used PBMCs or T cells enriched from blood (not recorded which).

The CDR3 DNA is TGTGCCAGCAGGCCTCCGGGACAGGGGTTCCACGAGCAGTACTTC. It specifies CASRPPGQGFHEQYF. The chain is built from TRBV11-2 and TRBJ2-7, with 10 nucleotides matching TRBD1. Per the germline V gene, CDR1 is SGHAT and CDR2 is FQNNGV. Trimming took 6 bases from V and 5 from J; bases not matched to a gene: 10. The CDR3 spans 15 residues.